This TCR beta chain was obtained from a study of blood T cell dynamics during melanoma immunotherapy. As for the study in general: First-line therapy was either pembrolizumab or nivolumab with ipilimumab for metastatic melanoma.

The repertoire was sequenced with immunoSEQ multiplex PCR; TCRdb's copy has only in-frame clones and lacks some. Altogether a few thousand clones are present, about 80% being singletons, with the ten largest covering around 33%. Time point reported: week 3, after first cycle of checkpoint inhibitor. At 12 weeks after first infusion, RECIST 1.1 defined response for most patients. Germline V CDR1 and CDR2: MNHEY, SVGAGI. The CDR3 totals 13 residues. V was shortened by 2 bases and J by 6 bases, with 7 bases between the two germline ends. This clone was observed a few times. V is TRBV6-5 and J is TRBJ2-2; D gene unclear. The sequence derives from a human donor with melanoma. Here the sequenced sample was blood, taken from a patient treated with checkpoint blockade. For the CDR3, the DNA is TGTGCCAGCAGTTACGAACGGCCCGGGGAGCTGTTTTTT. It is translated as CASSYERPGELFF.